This T cell receptor (beta chain) was found in a study of blood T cell repertoires in COVID-19. In the study overall: Material from acute and convalescent COVID-19 was sourced from the United States, Italy and Spain. In each case, the material was cDNA or gDNA derived from T cells, B-cell-depleted T cells, or PBMCs.

Germline V gene sequence: CDR1 SNHLY, CDR2 FYNNEI. The CDR3 consists of 17 residues. With 8 bases clipped from V and 0 bases from J, the junction kept 12 bases outside the gene matches. In the original processing: How many nucleated cells were present was estimated from reference gene primer amplification. Sequenced by immunoSEQ multiplex PCR; TCRdb stores in-frame clones only, minus some. Clonal size and the V and J genes are those of that table, whereas D and trimming came from the DNA. The repertoire holds about 39,000 clones, with 79% as singletons. This receptor was identified in a man between 65 and 85 years old with acute or convalescent COVID-19. The chain couples TRBV2 to TRBJ1-1, with TRBD1 identical over 10 bases. The sample comprised peripheral blood. For the CDR3, the DNA is TGTGCCAGCTTGCCCGACAGGGGGCAAAGAATGAACACTGAAGCTTTCTTT. It codes for CASLPDRGQRMNTEAFF.